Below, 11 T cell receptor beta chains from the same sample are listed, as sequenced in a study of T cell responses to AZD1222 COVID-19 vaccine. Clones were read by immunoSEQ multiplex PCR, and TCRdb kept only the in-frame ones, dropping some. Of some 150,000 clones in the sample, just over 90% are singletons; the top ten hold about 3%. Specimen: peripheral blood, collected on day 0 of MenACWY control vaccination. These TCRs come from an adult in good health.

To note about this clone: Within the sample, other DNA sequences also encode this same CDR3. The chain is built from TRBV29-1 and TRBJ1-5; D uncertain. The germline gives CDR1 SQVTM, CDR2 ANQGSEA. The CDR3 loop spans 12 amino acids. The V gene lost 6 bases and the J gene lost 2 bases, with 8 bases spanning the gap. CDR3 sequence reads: CSVGGGNQPQHF. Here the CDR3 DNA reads TGCAGCGTCGGCGGGGGCAATCAGCCCCAGCATTTT. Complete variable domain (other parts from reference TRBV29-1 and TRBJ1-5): SAVISQKPSRDICQRGTSLTIQCQVDSQVTMMFWYRQQPGQSLTLIATANQGSEATYESGFVIDKFPISRPNLTFSTLTVSNMSPEDSSIYLCSVGGGNQPQHFGDGTRLSIL.

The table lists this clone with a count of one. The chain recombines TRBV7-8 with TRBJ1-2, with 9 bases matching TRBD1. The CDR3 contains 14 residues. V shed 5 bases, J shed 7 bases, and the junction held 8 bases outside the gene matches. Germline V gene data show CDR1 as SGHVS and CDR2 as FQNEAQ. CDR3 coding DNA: TGTGCCAGCAGCATCTCGACAGGGGGAGGTGGCTACACCTTC. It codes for CASSISTGGGGYTF. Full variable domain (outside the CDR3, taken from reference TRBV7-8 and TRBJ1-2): GAGVSQSPRYKVAKRGQDVALRCDPISGHVSLFWYQQALGQGPEFLTYFQNEAQLDKSGLPSDRFFAERPEGSVSTLKIQRTQQEDSAVYLCASSISTGGGGYTFGSGTRLTVV.

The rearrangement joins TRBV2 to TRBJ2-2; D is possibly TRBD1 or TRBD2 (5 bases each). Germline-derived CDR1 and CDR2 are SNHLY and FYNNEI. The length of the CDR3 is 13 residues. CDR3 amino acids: CSSTDEGTGELFF. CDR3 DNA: TGTTCCTCGACAGACGAGGGTACCGGGGAGCTGTTTTTT.

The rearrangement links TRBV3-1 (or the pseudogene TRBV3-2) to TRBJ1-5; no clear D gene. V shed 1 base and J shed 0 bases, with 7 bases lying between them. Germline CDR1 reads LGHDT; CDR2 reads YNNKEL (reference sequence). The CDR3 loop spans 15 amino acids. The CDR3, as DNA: TGTGCCAGCAGCCAAGGGGGATATAGCAATCAGCCCCAGCATTTT. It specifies CASSQGGYSNQPQHF.

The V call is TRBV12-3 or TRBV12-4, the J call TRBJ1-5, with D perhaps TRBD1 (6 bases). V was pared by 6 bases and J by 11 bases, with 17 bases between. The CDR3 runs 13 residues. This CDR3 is CASRSGTQGTQHF. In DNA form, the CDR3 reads TGTGCCAGCAGGAGCGGGACCCAGGGGACCCAGCATTTT.

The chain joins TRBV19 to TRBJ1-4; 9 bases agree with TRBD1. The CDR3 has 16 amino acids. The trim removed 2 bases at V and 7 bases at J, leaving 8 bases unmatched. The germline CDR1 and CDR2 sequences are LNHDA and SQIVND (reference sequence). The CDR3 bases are TGTGCCAGTAGTATATTGGGGAGGACAGGGGTTGAAAAACTGTTTTTT. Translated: CASSILGRTGVEKLFF.

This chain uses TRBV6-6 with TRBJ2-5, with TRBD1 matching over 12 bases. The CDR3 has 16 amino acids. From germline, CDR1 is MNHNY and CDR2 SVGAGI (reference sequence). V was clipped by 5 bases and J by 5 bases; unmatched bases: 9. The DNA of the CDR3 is TGTGCCAGCAGTCGATCAGGGACAGGGGGCAAGGAGACCCAGTACTTC. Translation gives CASSRSGTGGKETQYF.

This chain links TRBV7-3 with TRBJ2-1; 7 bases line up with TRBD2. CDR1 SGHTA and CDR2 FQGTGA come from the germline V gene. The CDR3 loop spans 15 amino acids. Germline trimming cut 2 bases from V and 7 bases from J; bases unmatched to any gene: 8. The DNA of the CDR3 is TGTGCCAGCAGCTTAGGAGCGGGACCGAGAAATGAGCAGTTCTTC. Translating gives CASSLGAGPRNEQFF.

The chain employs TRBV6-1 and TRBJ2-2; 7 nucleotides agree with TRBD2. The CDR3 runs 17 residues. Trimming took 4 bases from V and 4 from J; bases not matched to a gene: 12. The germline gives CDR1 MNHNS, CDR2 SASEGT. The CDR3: CASSGGVGRAFTGELFF. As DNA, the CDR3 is TGTGCCAGCAGTGGGGGTGTGGGGAGGGCATTCACCGGGGAGCTGTTTTTT.

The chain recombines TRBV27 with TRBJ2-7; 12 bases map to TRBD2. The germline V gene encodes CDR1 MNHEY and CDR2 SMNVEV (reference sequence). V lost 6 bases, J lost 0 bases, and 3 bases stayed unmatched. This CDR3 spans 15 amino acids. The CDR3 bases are TGTGCCAGCAGGCCACTAGCGGGAGGCTCCTACGAGCAGTACTTC. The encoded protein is CASRPLAGGSYEQYF.

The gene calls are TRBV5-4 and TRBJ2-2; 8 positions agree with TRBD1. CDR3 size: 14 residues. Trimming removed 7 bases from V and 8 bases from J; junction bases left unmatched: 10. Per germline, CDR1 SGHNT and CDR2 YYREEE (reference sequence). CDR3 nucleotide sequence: TGTGCCAGCTCGGACAGGGTTAAAGTTGGGGAGCTGTTTTTT. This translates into CASSDRVKVGELFF.